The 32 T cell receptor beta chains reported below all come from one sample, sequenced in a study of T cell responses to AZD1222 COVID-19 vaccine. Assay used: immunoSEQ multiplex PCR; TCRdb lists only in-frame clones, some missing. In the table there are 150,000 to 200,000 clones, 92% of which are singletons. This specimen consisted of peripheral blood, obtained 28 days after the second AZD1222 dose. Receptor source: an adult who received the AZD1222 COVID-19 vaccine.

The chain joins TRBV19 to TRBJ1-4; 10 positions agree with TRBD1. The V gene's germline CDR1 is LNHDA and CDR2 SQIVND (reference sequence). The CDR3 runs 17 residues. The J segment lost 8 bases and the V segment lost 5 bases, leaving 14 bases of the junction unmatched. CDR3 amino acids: CASSPAGTGDHREKLFF. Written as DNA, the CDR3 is TGTGCCAGTAGTCCGGCCGGGACAGGGGACCATCGGGAAAAACTGTTTTTT. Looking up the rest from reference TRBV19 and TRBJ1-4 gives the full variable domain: DGGITQSPKYLFRKEGQNVTLSCEQNLNHDAMYWYRQDPGQGLRLIYYSQIVNDFQKGDIAEGYSVSREKKESFPLTVTSAQKNPTAFYLCASSPAGTGDHREKLFFGSGTQLSVL.

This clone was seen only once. The CDR3 coding sequence is TGTGCCATCAGTGGGGGACAGGGTCCCGATGGCTACACCTTC. This codes for CAISGGQGPDGYTF. The V call is TRBV10-3, the J call TRBJ1-2, with 9 bases that match TRBD1. The V gene's germline CDR1 is ENHRY and CDR2 SYGVKD. The V gene end was trimmed by 4 bases and the J gene end by 6 bases; junction bases not matched to a gene: 6. This CDR3 has 14 amino acids.

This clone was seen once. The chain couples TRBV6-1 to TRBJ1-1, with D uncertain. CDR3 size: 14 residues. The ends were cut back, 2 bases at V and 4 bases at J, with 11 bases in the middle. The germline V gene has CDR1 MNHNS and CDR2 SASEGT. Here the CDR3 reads CASSEPGWATEAFF. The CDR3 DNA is TGTGCCAGCAGTGAACCAGGTTGGGCCACTGAAGCTTTCTTT.

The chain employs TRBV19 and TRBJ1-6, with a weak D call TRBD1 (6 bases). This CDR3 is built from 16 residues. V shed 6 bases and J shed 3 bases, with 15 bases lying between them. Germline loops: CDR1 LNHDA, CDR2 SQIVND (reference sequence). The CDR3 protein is CASRKITGLYNSPLHF. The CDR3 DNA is TGTGCCAGTAGGAAAATAACAGGGCTCTATAATTCACCCCTCCACTTT.

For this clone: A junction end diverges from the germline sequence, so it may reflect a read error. The CDR3 sequence: CASCETGERPEAFF. The CDR3 DNA reads as TGTGCCAGCTGTGAAACAGGGGAAAGGCCTGAAGCTTTCTTT. V usage is TRBV6-1 and J usage is TRBJ1-1; 7 bases match TRBD1. CDR3 size: 14 residues. The germline CDR1 and CDR2 sequences are MNHNS and SASEGT.

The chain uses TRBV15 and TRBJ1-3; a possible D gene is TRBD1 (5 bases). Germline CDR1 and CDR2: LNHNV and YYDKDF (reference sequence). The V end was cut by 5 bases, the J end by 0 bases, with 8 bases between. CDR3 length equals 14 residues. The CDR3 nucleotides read TGTGCCACCAGCGGGGGGATCTCTGGAAACACCATATATTTT. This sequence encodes CATSGGISGNTIYF.

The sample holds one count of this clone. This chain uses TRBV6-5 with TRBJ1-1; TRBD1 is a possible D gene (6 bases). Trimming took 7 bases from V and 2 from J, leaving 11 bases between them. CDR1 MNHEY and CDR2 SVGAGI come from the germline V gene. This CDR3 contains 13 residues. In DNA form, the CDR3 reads TGTGCCAGCAAGCGGACAGCCAACACTGAAGCTTTCTTT. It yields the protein CASKRTANTEAFF.

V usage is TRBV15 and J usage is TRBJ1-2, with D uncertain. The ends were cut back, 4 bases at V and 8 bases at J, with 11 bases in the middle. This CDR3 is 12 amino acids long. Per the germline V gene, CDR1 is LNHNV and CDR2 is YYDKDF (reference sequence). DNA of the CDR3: TGTGCCACCAGCATTGGGTATGACGGCTACACCTTC. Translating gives CATSIGYDGYTF.

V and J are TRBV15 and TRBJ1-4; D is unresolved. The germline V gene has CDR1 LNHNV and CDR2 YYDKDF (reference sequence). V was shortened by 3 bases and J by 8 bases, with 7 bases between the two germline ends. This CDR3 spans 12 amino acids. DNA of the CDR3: TGTGCCACCAGCAGCCAGGCCGAAAAACTGTTTTTT. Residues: CATSSQAEKLFF.

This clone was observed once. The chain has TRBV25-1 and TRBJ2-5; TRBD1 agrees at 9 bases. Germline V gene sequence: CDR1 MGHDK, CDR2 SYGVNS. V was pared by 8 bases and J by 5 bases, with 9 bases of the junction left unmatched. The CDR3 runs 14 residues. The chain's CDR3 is CASGQGQGRETQYF. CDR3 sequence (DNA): TGTGCCAGCGGCCAGGGACAGGGACGGGAGACCCAGTACTTC.

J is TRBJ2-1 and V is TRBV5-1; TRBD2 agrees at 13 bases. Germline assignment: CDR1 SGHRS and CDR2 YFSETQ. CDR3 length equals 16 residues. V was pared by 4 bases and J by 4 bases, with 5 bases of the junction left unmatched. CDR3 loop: CASSPGTSGAYNEQFF. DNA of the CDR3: TGCGCCAGCAGCCCCGGGACTAGCGGGGCTTACAATGAGCAGTTCTTC.

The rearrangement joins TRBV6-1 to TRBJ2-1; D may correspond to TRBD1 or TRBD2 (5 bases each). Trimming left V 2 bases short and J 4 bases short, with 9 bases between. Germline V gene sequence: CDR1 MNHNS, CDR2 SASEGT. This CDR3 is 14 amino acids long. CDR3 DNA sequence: TGTGCCAGCAGTGAACGGGGCGTTTACAATGAGCAGTTCTTC. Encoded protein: CASSERGVYNEQFF.

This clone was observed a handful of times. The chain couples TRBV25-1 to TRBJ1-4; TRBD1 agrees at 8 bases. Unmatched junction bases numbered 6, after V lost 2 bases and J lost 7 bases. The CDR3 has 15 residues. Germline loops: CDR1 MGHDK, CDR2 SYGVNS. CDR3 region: CASSEGNRGVEKLFF. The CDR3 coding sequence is TGTGCCAGCAGTGAAGGGAACAGGGGGGTTGAAAAACTGTTTTTT.

The CDR3 DNA sequence: TGTGCCAGCAGCTTGACAGGGACGAGAGGCTACACCTTC. This codes for CASSLTGTRGYTF. The chain joins TRBV9 to TRBJ1-2; the match to TRBD1 covers 7 bases. Germline V gene lookup returns CDR1 SGDLS and CDR2 YYNGEE. The CDR3 contains 13 residues. With V trimmed by 4 bases and J by 8 bases, 8 bases remained unmatched.

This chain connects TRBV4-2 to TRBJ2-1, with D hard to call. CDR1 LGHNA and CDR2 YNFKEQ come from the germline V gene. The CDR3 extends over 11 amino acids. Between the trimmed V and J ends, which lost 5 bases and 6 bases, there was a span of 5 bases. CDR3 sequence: CASSWSNEQFF. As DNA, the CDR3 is TGTGCCAGCAGCTGGAGCAATGAGCAGTTCTTC.

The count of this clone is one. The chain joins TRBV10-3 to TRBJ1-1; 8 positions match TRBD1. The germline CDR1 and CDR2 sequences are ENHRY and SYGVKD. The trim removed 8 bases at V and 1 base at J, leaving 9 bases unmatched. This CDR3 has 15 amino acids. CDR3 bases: TGTGCCATCGCCCCGACAGGGGTCGAGAACACTGAAGCTTTCTTT. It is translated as CAIAPTGVENTEAFF.

In DNA, the CDR3 is TGTGCCAGCAGTGGAGAGGGGGCTTATGAAAAACTGTTTTTT. Translated: CASSGEGAYEKLFF. The chain joins TRBV2 to TRBJ1-4; 7 bases fit TRBD1. V lost 4 bases, J lost 6 bases, and 5 bases stayed unmatched. CDR1 is SNHLY, CDR2 FYNNEI, per germline. This CDR3 has 14 residues. The variable domain in full, completed from reference TRBV2 and TRBJ1-4, reads EPEVTQTPSHQVTQMGQEVILRCVPISNHLYFYWYRQILGQKVEFLVSFYNNEISEKSEIFDDQFSVERPDGSNFTLKIRSTKLEDSAMYFCASSGEGAYEKLFFGSGTQLSVL.

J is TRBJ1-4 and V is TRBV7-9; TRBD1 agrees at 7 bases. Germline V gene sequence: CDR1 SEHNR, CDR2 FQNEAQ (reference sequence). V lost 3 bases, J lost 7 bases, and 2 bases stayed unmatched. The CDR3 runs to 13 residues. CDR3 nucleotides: TGTGCCAGCAGCTTCCGGGACAGTGAAAAACTGTTTTTT. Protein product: CASSFRDSEKLFF.

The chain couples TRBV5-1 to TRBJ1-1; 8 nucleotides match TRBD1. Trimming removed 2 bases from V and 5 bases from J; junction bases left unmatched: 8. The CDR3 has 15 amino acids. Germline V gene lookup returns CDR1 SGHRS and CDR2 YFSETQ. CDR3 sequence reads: CASSFRQGAETEAFF. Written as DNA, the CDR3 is TGCGCCAGCAGCTTTCGGCAGGGGGCAGAAACTGAAGCTTTCTTT.

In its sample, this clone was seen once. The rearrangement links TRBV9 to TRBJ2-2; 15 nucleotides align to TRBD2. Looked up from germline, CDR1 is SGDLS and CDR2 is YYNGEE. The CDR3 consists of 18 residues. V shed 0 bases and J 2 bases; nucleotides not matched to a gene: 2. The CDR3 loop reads CASSVEGLAGGNTGELFF. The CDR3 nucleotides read TGTGCCAGCAGCGTAGAGGGACTAGCGGGGGGTAACACCGGGGAGCTGTTTTTT.

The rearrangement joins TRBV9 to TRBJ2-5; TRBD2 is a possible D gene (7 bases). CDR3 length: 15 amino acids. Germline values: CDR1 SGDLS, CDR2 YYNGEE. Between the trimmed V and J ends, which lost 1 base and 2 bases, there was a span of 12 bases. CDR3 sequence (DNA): TGTGCCAGCAGCGTACGGGGGGCACTACAAGAGACCCAGTACTTC. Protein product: CASSVRGALQETQYF.

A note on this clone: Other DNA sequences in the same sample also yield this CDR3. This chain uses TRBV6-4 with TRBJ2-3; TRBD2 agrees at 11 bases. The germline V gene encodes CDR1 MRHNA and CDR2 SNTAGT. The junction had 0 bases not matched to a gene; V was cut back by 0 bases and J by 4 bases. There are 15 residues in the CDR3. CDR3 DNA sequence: TGTGCCAGCAGTGACTCTAGCGGGGGGGCAGATACGCAGTATTTT. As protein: CASSDSSGGADTQYF.

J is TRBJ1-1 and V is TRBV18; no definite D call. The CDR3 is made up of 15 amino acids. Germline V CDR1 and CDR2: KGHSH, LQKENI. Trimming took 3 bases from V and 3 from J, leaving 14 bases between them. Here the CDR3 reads CASSPGLGIDTEAFF. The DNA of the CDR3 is TGTGCCAGCTCACCCGGTCTGGGTATCGACACTGAAGCTTTCTTT.

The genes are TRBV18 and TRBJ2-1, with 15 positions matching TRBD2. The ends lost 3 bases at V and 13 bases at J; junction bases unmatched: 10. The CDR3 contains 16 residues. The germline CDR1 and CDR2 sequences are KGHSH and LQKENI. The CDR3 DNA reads TGTGCCAGCTCACCTCGGACTAGCGGGGGGGTATTTTCTCAGTTCTTC. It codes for CASSPRTSGGVFSQFF. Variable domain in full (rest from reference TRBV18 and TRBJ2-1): NAGVMQNPRHLVRRRGQEARLRCSPMKGHSHVYWYRQLPEEGLKFMVYLQKENIIDESGMPKERFSAEFPKEGPSILRIQQVVRGDSAAYFCASSPRTSGGVFSQFFGPGTRLTVL.

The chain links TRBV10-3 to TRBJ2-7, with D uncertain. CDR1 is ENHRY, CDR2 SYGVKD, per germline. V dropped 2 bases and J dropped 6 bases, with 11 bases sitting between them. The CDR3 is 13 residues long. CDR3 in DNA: TGTGCCATCAGTGAGAATGGGAATGGCGAGCAGTACTTC. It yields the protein CAISENGNGEQYF.

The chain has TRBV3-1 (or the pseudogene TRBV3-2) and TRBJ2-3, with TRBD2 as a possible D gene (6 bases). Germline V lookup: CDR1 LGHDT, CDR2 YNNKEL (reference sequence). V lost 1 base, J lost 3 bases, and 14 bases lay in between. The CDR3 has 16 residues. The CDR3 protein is CASSQGPIGGTDTQYF. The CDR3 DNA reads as TGTGCCAGCAGCCAAGGGCCTATCGGGGGAACAGATACGCAGTATTTT.

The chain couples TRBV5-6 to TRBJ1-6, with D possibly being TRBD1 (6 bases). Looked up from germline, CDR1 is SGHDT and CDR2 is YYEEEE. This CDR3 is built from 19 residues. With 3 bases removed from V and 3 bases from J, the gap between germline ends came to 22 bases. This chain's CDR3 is CASSWTRGANPIYNSPLHF. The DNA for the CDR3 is TGTGCCAGCAGCTGGACCCGGGGGGCCAACCCAATCTATAATTCACCCCTCCACTTT.

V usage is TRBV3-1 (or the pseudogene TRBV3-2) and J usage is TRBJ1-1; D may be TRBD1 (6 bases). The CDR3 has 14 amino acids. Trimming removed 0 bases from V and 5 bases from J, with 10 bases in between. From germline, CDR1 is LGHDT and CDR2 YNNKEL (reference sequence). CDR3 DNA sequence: TGTGCCAGCAGCCAAGAGGGAGGGGGAACTGAAGCTTTCTTT. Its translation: CASSQEGGGTEAFF.

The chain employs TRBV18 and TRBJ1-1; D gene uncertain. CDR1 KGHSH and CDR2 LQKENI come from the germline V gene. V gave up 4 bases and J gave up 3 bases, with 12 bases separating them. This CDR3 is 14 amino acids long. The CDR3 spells CASSLTRVDTEAFF. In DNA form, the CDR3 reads TGTGCCAGCTCACTTACACGAGTAGACACTGAAGCTTTCTTT.

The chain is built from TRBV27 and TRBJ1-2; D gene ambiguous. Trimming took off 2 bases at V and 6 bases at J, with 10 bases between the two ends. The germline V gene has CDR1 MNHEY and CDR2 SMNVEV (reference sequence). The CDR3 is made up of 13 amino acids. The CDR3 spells CASSLRRMDGYTF. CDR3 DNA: TGTGCCAGCAGTTTAAGAAGAATGGATGGCTACACCTTC.

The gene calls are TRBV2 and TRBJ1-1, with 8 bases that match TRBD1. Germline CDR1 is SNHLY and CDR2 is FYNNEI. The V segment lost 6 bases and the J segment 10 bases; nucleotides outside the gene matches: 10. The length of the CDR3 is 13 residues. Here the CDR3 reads CASRLRQGAVAFF. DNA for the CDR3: TGTGCCAGCAGACTACGGCAGGGGGCGGTAGCTTTCTTT.

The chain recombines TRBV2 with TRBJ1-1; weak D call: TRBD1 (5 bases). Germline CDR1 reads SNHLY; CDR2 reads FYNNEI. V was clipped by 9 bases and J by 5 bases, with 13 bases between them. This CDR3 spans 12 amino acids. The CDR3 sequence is CARGPPETEAFF. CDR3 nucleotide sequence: TGTGCCAGGGGACCTCCCGAGACTGAAGCTTTCTTT. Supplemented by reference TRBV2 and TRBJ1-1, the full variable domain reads EPEVTQTPSHQVTQMGQEVILRCVPISNHLYFYWYRQILGQKVEFLVSFYNNEISEKSEIFDDQFSVERPDGSNFTLKIRSTKLEDSAMYFCARGPPETEAFFGQGTRLTVV.